This T cell receptor (beta chain) was sequenced during a study of blood T cell repertoires in COVID-19. Across the whole study: From the United States, Italy and Spain came samples of acute and convalescent COVID-19. T cells, B-cell-depleted T cells, or PBMCs supplied cDNA or gDNA.

Under the authors' procedure: Nucleated cell counts were estimated from reference gene primer amplification. The assay was immunoSEQ multiplex PCR, and TCRdb's table has in-frame clones only and misses some. V and J calls and clone size follow that table, whereas D and trimming were derived from the DNA. The sample comprises about 280,000 clones, about nine tenths of which are singletons, and 10% to 12% rests with the top ten. Germline V gene lookup returns CDR1 MNHEY and CDR2 SVGEGT. Trimming stripped 6 bases from V and 7 bases from J, with 25 bases between. The length of the CDR3 is 17 residues. During active infection, Seattle patients enrolled and were then monitored through disease.

This receptor was obtained from a woman aged 25 to 45 with COVID-19, enrolled during active disease. The sample comprised peripheral blood. The gene calls are TRBV6-2 or TRBV6-3 and TRBJ2-1, with D maybe TRBD2 (5 bases). CDR3 sequence (DNA): TGTGCCAGCAGCCGAGACCTAAGGACTGAGTTAGGAAATGAGCAGTTCTTC. Encoded protein: CASSRDLRTELGNEQFF.